These 22 T cell receptor beta chains came from one sample sequenced in a study of T-cell reconstitution after alpha-beta-depleted transplantation in children. Preparing the TCRbeta library involved the use of unique molecular identifiers. TCRdb itself ran the PCR reads through MiXCR, one entry per CDR3 protein. The data contain approximately 640,000 distinct CDR3 sequences, approximately 17% of them singletons. The sample was PBMCs from the stem cell graft donor, taken from the stem cell graft. The origin of the receptors is a human donor who donated a stem cell graft to a child with acute myeloid leukemia.

CDR3 DNA sequence: TGTGCCAGCAGCTTAGCACAATACTCTGGGGCCAACGTCCTGACTTTC. Protein: CASSLAQYSGANVLTF. V usage is TRBV7-6 and J usage is TRBJ2-6, with D hard to call. Germline CDR1 and CDR2: SGHVS and FNYEAQ. Trimming stripped 0 bases from V and 0 bases from J, with 6 bases between. The CDR3 length is 16 residues. Full variable domain (remainder filled in from reference TRBV7-6 and TRBJ2-6): GAGVSQSPRYKVTKRGQDVALRCDPISGHVSLYWYRQALGQGPEFLTYFNYEAQQDKSGLPNDRFSAERPEGSISTLTIQRTEQRDSAMYRCASSLAQYSGANVLTFGAGSRLTVL.

The chain carries TRBV21-1 and TRBJ1-5; the table's D call, TRBD1, has no DNA check behind it. TRBV21-1 constitutes a pseudogene. The CDR3 has 13 residues. The chain's CDR3 is CAGDTGIHQPQHF. The CDR3 bases are TGTGCCGGCGACACAGGGATCCATCAGCCCCAGCATTTT.

The V gene is TRBV24-1, the J gene TRBJ2-3; 7 positions agree with TRBD2. CDR1 and CDR2 from the germline V gene are KGHDR and SFDVKD. This CDR3 is 17 amino acids long. Trimming at V came to 3 bases and at J to 0 bases, leaving 8 bases not matched to a gene. The CDR3 DNA is TGTGCCACCAGTGATAAATTTGCTAGCGGAAGCACAGATACGCAGTATTTT. Its protein product is CATSDKFASGSTDTQYF.

The chain couples TRBV7-2 to TRBJ1-5; unclear D gene. CDR1 is SGHTA and CDR2 is FQGNSA in the germline V gene. This CDR3 is built from 15 residues. Trimming took 1 base from V and 3 from J, leaving 10 bases between them. The DNA of the CDR3 is TGTGCCAGCAGCTTAGGGGGAAGTAACAATCAGCCCCAGCATTTT. This gives the protein CASSLGGSNNQPQHF.

V is TRBV6-5 and J is TRBJ2-2; maybe TRBD2 (7 bases). The V end was cut by 0 bases, the J end by 3 bases, with 17 bases between. The germline gives CDR1 MNHEY, CDR2 SVGAGI. The length of the CDR3 is 18 residues. CDR3 nucleotides: TGTGCCAGCAGTTACTCCTTATCGGGGGGCCGTTACACCGGGGAGCTGTTTTTT. This encodes CASSYSLSGGRYTGELFF.

This clonotype was detected many times. The gene calls are TRBV12-3 or TRBV12-4 and TRBJ1-5, with unresolved D. V dropped 5 bases and J dropped 5 bases, with 10 bases sitting between them. This CDR3 has 13 residues. The CDR3 spells CASSEEAYQPQHF. CDR3 in DNA: TGTGCCAGCAGTGAGGAGGCATATCAGCCCCAGCATTTT.

Ten or more counts support this clonotype. The chain joins TRBV5-6 to TRBJ2-7; D is possibly TRBD2 (6 bases). The germline V and J ends were trimmed by 0 bases and 6 bases, with 16 bases remaining between them. The length of the CDR3 is 15 residues. CDR1 is SGHDT and CDR2 is YYEEEE in the germline V gene. The CDR3 here is CASSLDLSKGGEQYV. CDR3 in DNA: TGTGCCAGCAGCTTGGACCTATCGAAGGGAGGCGAGCAGTACGTC.

To note about this clonotype: Since a much larger clone is just one base distant, this may be a read error. The chain has TRBV20-1 and TRBJ1-1, with TRBD1 as a possible D gene (5 bases). The CDR3 has 14 residues. Trimming stripped 1 base from V and 4 bases from J, with 13 bases between. The germline gives CDR1 DFQATT, CDR2 SNEGSKA (reference sequence). CDR3 region: CSARVEGRGTEAFF. The CDR3 DNA sequence: TGCAGTGCTAGAGTAGAGGGGAGGGGCACTGAAGCTTTCTTT.

CDR3 DNA sequence: TGTGCCAGCAGTTTATTGGCGGGGGTTGGCGAGACCCAGTACTTC. Translation: CASSLLAGVGETQYF. This chain connects TRBV12-3 or TRBV12-4 to TRBJ2-5, with 7 bases that match TRBD2. This CDR3 is built from 15 residues. J was trimmed by 5 bases and V by 2 bases; bases with no gene match: 8.

This clonotype appeared a few times. The V gene is TRBV10-3, the J gene TRBJ2-7; perhaps TRBD2 as D (6 bases). Trimming cost V 0 bases and J 1 base, with 10 bases left between them. The CDR3 length is 15 residues. In germline, CDR1 is ENHRY, CDR2 SYGVKD. The CDR3 protein is CAISESGGNSYEQYF. CDR3 sequence (DNA): TGTGCCATCAGTGAGTCGGGCGGGAATTCCTACGAGCAGTACTTC.

J is TRBJ2-1 and V is TRBV6-4; 10 bases are a match to TRBD2. V shed 7 bases, J shed 5 bases, and the junction held 17 bases outside the gene matches. The germline V gene has CDR1 MRHNA and CDR2 SNTAGT. CDR3 length equals 18 residues. The CDR3 DNA reads TGTGCCAGCACCCGACTCCCAATACTAGCGGGGTCAGACAATGAGCAGTTCTTC. The encoded protein is CASTRLPILAGSDNEQFF.

The V and J genes are TRBV6-2 or TRBV6-3 and TRBJ2-5, with a tentative D call TRBD2 (5 bases). V was trimmed by 5 bases and J by 5 bases, leaving 15 bases between them. The CDR3 length is 14 residues. Germline V gives CDR1 MNHEY, CDR2 SVGEGT. Here the CDR3 reads CASSVAGILETQYF. The CDR3 DNA reads as TGTGCCAGCAGTGTCGCCGGGATTTTGGAGACCCAGTACTTC.

Only a few counts were recorded for this clonotype. The chain joins TRBV4-2 to TRBJ1-1; D call uncertain. V was shortened by 7 bases and J by 0 bases, with 24 bases between the two germline ends. CDR3 length: 18 amino acids. Looked up from germline, CDR1 is LGHNA and CDR2 is YNFKEQ. CDR3: CASNPWGPSKPMNTEAFF. For the CDR3, the DNA is TGTGCCAGCAACCCATGGGGTCCCTCTAAACCCATGAACACTGAAGCTTTCTTT.

The chain couples TRBV12-3 or TRBV12-4 to TRBJ1-2; 7 bases agree with TRBD1. The CDR3 loop spans 16 amino acids. The V gene end was trimmed by 7 bases and the J gene end by 8 bases; junction bases not matched to a gene: 19. The CDR3 DNA reads TGTGCCAGCAACCAAGCCGGGACAGCAAGTCTTCGGGGCTACACCTTC. Its translation: CASNQAGTASLRGYTF.

The chain has TRBV7-6 and TRBJ2-3, with a weak D call TRBD2 (7 bases). The germline V gene has CDR1 SGHVS and CDR2 FNYEAQ. The CDR3 has 15 amino acids. Trimming took 5 bases from V and 1 from J, leaving 13 bases between them. The CDR3 nucleotides are TGTGCCAGCAGCCCGGGGCGGGGGCGCACAGATACGCAGTATTTT. Translation: CASSPGRGRTDTQYF.

This clonotype was seen a few times. V gene TRBV20-1 combines with J gene TRBJ1-5; D is undetermined. Deletions cut 4 bases from V and 0 bases from J, with 10 bases between. Germline V gene sequence: CDR1 DFQATT, CDR2 SNEGSKA (reference sequence). CDR3 length equals 14 residues. The CDR3 DNA follows: TGCAGTGCTACCGAGGGTTATAGCAATCAGCCCCAGCATTTT. This gives the protein CSATEGYSNQPQHF.

This clonotype has at least ten counts. V usage is TRBV6-5 and J usage is TRBJ2-7; D is unresolved. The CDR3 sequence is 16 residues long. Trimming removed 0 bases at V and 1 base at J, with 13 bases between. Germline V CDR1 and CDR2: MNHEY, SVGAGI. CDR3 region: CASSYSRWQESYEQYF. Here the CDR3 DNA reads TGTGCCAGCAGTTACTCGAGATGGCAGGAGTCCTACGAGCAGTACTTC.

A single count supports this clonotype. Just one base apart from a much larger clone, this may be a read error. The CDR3 sequence is CSVVPMSDEQFF. CDR3 DNA sequence: TGCAGCGTTGTGCCTATGAGTGATGAGCAGTTCTTC. The genes are TRBV29-1 and TRBJ2-1; D is ambiguous. The CDR3 contains 12 residues. Per the germline V gene, CDR1 is SQVTM and CDR2 is ANQGSEA. Between the trimmed V and J ends, which lost 4 bases and 8 bases, there was a span of 12 bases.

This clonotype was seen at least ten times. The CDR3 region has the DNA TGTGCCAGCAGCTTGGGACTAGCGGGCCCTTTTAATGAGCAGTTCTTC. This gives the protein CASSLGLAGPFNEQFF. The V gene is TRBV5-5, the J gene TRBJ2-1, with 10 positions matching TRBD2. The CDR3 consists of 16 residues. The germline V gene has CDR1 SGHKS and CDR2 YYEKEE (reference sequence). Trimming cost V 0 bases and J 7 bases; bases outside gene matches: 7.

This clonotype was seen many times. The chain carries TRBV5-5 and TRBJ2-3; tentatively, D is TRBD1 (7 bases). The germline V gene has CDR1 SGHKS and CDR2 YYEKEE (reference sequence). The CDR3 length is 15 residues. Deletions cut 4 bases from V and 6 bases from J, with 18 bases between. CDR3 residues: CASSVTPTGRDTQYF. As DNA, the CDR3 is TGTGCCAGCAGCGTTACTCCGACAGGGAGGGATACGCAGTATTTT.

This clonotype was seen a handful of times. This chain connects TRBV5-1 to TRBJ2-2; D gene uncertain. CDR3 size: 16 residues. The germline CDR1 and CDR2 sequences are SGHRS and YFSETQ. Trimming pared 2 bases from V and 3 bases from J, leaving 14 bases between. The CDR3 reads CASSLASGPDTGELFF. In DNA form, the CDR3 reads TGCGCCAGCAGCTTAGCCTCAGGACCGGACACCGGGGAGCTGTTTTTT.

This clonotype was picked up many times. The chain joins TRBV5-6 to TRBJ2-5; D is uncertain. The CDR3 is 15 amino acids. Germline V gene sequence: CDR1 SGHDT, CDR2 YYEEEE. V was cut by 0 bases and J by 2 bases, with 11 bases left in between. The chain's CDR3 is CASSLARTVQETQYF. In DNA, the CDR3 is TGTGCCAGCAGCTTGGCCCGTACAGTTCAAGAGACCCAGTACTTC.